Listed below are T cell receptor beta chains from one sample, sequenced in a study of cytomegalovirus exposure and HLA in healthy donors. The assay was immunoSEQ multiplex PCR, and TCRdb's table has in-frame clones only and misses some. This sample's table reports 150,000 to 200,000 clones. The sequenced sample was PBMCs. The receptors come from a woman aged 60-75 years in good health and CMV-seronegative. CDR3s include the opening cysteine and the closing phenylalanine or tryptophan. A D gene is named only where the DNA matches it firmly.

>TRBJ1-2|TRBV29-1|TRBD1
TGCAGCGTTGAAGATGGACAGGGGGCGGGGGGCTACACCTTC
CSVEDGQGAGGYTF
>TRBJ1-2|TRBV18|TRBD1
TGTGCCAGCTCACCGCAGGACAGGGTTCATGGCTACACCTTC
CASSPQDRVHGYTF
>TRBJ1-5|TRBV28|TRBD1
TGTGCCAGCAGTCCCAGGGGGAGAAGCAATCAGCCCCAGCATTTT
CASSPRGRSNQPQHF
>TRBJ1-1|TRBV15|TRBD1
TGTGCCACCAGCAGAGATAACAACAGGGGAACTGAAGCTTTCTTT
CATSRDNNRGTEAFF
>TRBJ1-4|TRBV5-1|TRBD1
TGCGCCAGCAGCTTTGGTCGTTCGCTGGACAGGACAAATGAAAAACTGTTTTTT
CASSFGRSLDRTNEKLFF
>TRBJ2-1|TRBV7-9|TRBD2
TGTGCCAGCAGCTTAGGGCCGGGAGGGCGTGGTGAGCAGTTCTTC
CASSLGPGGRGEQFF
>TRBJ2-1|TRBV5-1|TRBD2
TGCGCCAGCAGCTCGATTACTAGCGGGAGGTCTTACAATGAGCAGTTCTTC
CASSSITSGRSYNEQFF
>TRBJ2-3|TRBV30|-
TGTGCCTGGAGTCCTAAAGGGGCCACAGATACGCAGTATTTT
CAWSPKGATDTQYF
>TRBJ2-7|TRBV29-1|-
TGCAGCGTTGACCCCCGGACTACTTACCCCTACGAGCAGTACTTC
CSVDPRTTYPYEQYF
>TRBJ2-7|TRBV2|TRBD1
TGTGCCAGCAGTGGGGACAGCGCCCCACCCCAGTACTTC
CASSGDSAPPQYF
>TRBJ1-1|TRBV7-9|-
TGTGCCAGCAGCTCAGCCCGGCCCCGAGGAGGAGCTGAAGCTTTCTTT
CASSSARPRGGAEAFF
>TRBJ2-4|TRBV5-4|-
TGTGCCAGCAGCTTGGCCCACGCCGGGAATCAAAACATTCAGTACTTC
CASSLAHAGNQNIQYF
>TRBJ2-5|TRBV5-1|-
TGCGCCAGCAGCTTGGAGGGGGAGACCCAGTACTTC
CASSLEGETQYF
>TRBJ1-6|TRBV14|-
TGTGCCAGCAGCCGACAGGTGAATTCACCCCTCCACTTT
CASSRQVNSPLHF
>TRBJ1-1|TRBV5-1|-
TGCGCCAGCAGCTTGGGGGCCCCAAACACTGAAGCTTTCTTT
CASSLGAPNTEAFF
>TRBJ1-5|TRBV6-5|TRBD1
TGTGCCAGCAGCCTAGGGGGCGCAGGTCAGCCCCAGCATTTT
CASSLGGAGQPQHF
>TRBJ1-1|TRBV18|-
TGTGCCAGCTCACCACCGTCTGTGAACACTGAAGCTTTCTTT
CASSPPSVNTEAFF
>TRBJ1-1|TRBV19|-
TGTGCCAGTATCCCAGGGTACATTCCGGGCACTGAAGCTTTCTTT
CASIPGYIPGTEAFF
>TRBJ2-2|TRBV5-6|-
TGTGCCAGCAGCTTAGTCGGGACCGGGGAGCTGTTTTTT
CASSLVGTGELFF